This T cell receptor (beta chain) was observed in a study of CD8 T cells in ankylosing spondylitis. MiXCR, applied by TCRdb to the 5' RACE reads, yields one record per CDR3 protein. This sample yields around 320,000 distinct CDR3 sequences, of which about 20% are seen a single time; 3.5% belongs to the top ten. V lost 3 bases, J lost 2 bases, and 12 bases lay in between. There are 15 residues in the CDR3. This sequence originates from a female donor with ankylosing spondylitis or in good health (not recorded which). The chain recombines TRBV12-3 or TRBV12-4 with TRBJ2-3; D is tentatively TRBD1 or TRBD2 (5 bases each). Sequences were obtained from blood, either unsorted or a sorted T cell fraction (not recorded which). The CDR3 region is CASSLRGPPTDTQYF. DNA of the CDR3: TGTGCCAGCAGTTTGAGGGGCCCCCCCACAGATACGCAGTATTTT.